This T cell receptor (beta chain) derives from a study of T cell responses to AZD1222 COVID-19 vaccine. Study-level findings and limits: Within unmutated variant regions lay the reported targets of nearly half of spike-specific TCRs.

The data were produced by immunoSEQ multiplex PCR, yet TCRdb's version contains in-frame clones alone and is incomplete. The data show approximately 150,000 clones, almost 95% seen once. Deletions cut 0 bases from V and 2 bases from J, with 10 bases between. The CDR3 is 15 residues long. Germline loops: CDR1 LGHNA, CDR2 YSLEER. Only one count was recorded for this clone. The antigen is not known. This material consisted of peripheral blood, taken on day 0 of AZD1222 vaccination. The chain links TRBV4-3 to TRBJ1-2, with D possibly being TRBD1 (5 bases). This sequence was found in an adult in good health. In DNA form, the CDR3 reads TGCGCCAGCAGCCAAGATCAAGCAGGGAACTATGGCTACACCTTC. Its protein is CASSQDQAGNYGYTF.